The TCR beta chain described here comes from a study of Tregs in tolerant kidney transplant recipients. The repertoire was sequenced with immunoSEQ multiplex PCR; TCRdb's copy has only in-frame clones and lacks some. The sample consists of some 62,000 clones, 95% to 98% of them appearing once. Study conclusions and caveats: Biological reproducibility was not directly addressed, but technical replication error appeared minimal.

Remarks on this clone: Its antigen is unknown.

CD4+CD25+CD127- Tregs, CD4+CD25- non-Tregs, CD4 and CD8 cells were sorted. Before regulatory T cell sorting, thawed PBMCs rested overnight at 37°C in approximately 200 IU/ml IL-2. From germline, CDR1 is SGDLS and CDR2 YYNGEE. The CDR3 has 18 amino acids. Trimming cost V 4 bases and J 1 base; bases outside gene matches: 8. This sequence originates from a human donor who received a combined kidney and bone marrow transplant. The specimen was Tregs from blood, collected before the transplant. The chain has TRBV9 and TRBJ2-5; 15 bases match TRBD2. CDR3 sequence: CASSRRTSGGEFQETQYF. In nucleotides, the CDR3 is TGTGCCAGCAGCCGGCGGACTAGCGGGGGGGAATTCCAAGAGACCCAGTACTTC.